This entry lists 27 T cell receptor beta chains sequenced from one sample in a study of blood T cell repertoires in COVID-19. Generated by immunoSEQ multiplex PCR, the TCRdb table keeps only in-frame clones and is missing some. The sample yields 89,000 or so clones, more than 70% seen once. The sample taken for sequencing was peripheral blood. The receptors were gathered from a man aged 45-65 years with active COVID-19.

The chain joins TRBV27 to TRBJ2-1; D is perhaps TRBD2 (6 bases). V was shortened by 5 bases and J by 0 bases, with 14 bases between the two germline ends. The CDR3 has 16 residues. Germline V gene data show CDR1 as MNHEY and CDR2 as SMNVEV (reference sequence). The CDR3 coding sequence is TGTGCCAGCAGTGGGAGCGGGTATTACTCCTACAATGAGCAGTTCTTC. Translating gives CASSGSGYYSYNEQFF.

The V gene is TRBV6-2 or TRBV6-3, the J gene TRBJ1-2, with TRBD1 matching over 8 bases. With 6 bases clipped from V and 2 bases from J, the junction kept 14 bases outside the gene matches. CDR1 is MNHEY and CDR2 is SVGEGT in the germline V gene. The CDR3 contains 17 residues. The CDR3 sequence: CASRPWDRPKDNYGYTF. The DNA of the CDR3 is TGTGCCAGCAGACCTTGGGACAGGCCGAAGGACAACTATGGCTACACCTTC.

The chain links TRBV14 to TRBJ1-2; D possibly corresponds to TRBD1 (6 bases). V lost 2 bases and J lost 3, with 10 bases in between. This CDR3 spans 14 amino acids. Germline V gene lookup returns CDR1 SGHDN and CDR2 FVKESK. CDR3 bases: TGTGCCAGCAGCCAAAAAGCAGGGGACTATGGCTACACCTTC. It yields the protein CASSQKAGDYGYTF.

Here the CDR3 reads CASSRDTSGNTIYF. DNA of the CDR3: TGTGCCAGCAGCAGGGACACCTCTGGAAACACCATATATTTT. The rearrangement uses TRBV5-6 and TRBJ1-3; TRBD1 might be the D (6 bases). Germline CDR1 SGHDT, CDR2 YYEEEE. V lost 4 bases, J lost 0 bases, and 8 bases lay in between. The length of the CDR3 is 14 residues.

This clone was seen a single time. This chain uses TRBV7-9 with TRBJ2-3; unclear D gene. The germline V gene encodes CDR1 SEHNR and CDR2 FQNEAQ (reference sequence). V gave up 5 bases and J gave up 2 bases, with 11 bases separating them. This CDR3 comprises 14 residues. CDR3 amino acids: CASSRLLVTDTQYF. CDR3 DNA sequence: TGTGCCAGCAGCCGCCTACTTGTCACAGATACGCAGTATTTT.

This clone was detected only a few times. J is TRBJ2-7 and V is TRBV14, with D perhaps TRBD1 (7 bases). V was clipped by 1 base and J by 5 bases, with 15 bases between them. The germline CDR1 and CDR2 sequences are SGHDN and FVKESK. This CDR3 comprises 15 residues. The CDR3 loop reads CASSQGGTAKNEQYF. In nucleotides, the CDR3 is TGTGCCAGCAGCCAAGGCGGGACAGCCAAGAACGAGCAGTACTTC.

The chain links TRBV7-6 to TRBJ2-2; 9 positions agree with TRBD1. Germline loops: CDR1 SGHVS, CDR2 FNYEAQ. Trimming cost V 6 bases and J 7 bases; bases outside gene matches: 12. The CDR3 totals 16 residues. CDR3 in DNA: TGTGCCAGCAGTTATCAACCGGGACAGGGTAACGGGGAGCTGTTTTTT. This sequence encodes CASSYQPGQGNGELFF. Drawing the rest from reference TRBV7-6 and TRBJ2-2, the complete variable domain is GAGVSQSPRYKVTKRGQDVALRCDPISGHVSLYWYRQALGQGPEFLTYFNYEAQQDKSGLPNDRFSAERPEGSISTLTIQRTEQRDSAMYRCASSYQPGQGNGELFFGEGSRLTVL.

This clone was counted a single time. The chain recombines TRBV4-1 with TRBJ2-3; TRBD2 agrees at 10 bases. CDR3 length: 17 amino acids. CDR1 is MGHRA and CDR2 is YSYEKL in the germline V gene. The V and J ends lost 1 base and 1 base, in that order; junction bases with no gene match: 5. The CDR3 protein is CASSQGPSGGGTDTQYF. The CDR3 DNA follows: TGCGCCAGCAGCCAAGGTCCCAGCGGGGGGGGCACAGATACGCAGTATTTT.

The rearrangement links TRBV6-6 to TRBJ2-5; 8 bases are shared with TRBD2. Germline loops: CDR1 MNHNY, CDR2 SVGAGI (reference sequence). J gave up 7 bases and V 6 bases, and 10 bases lay outside the gene matches. The CDR3 runs to 14 residues. In nucleotides, the CDR3 is TGTGCCAGCAGAACCGGACGGGAGGGGGGGACCCAGTACTTC. Its translation: CASRTGREGGTQYF.

This clone was picked up a small number of times. The rearrangement uses TRBV7-9 and TRBJ1-2; unclear D gene. Trimming took off 5 bases at V and 6 bases at J, with 10 bases between the two ends. The CDR3 runs to 12 residues. Germline V lookup: CDR1 SEHNR, CDR2 FQNEAQ (reference sequence). The CDR3 loop is CASSPRQDGYTF. The DNA of the CDR3 is TGTGCCAGCAGCCCAAGGCAGGATGGCTACACCTTC.

V and J are TRBV7-9 and TRBJ2-5; D remains ambiguous. Trimming cost V 5 bases and J 2 bases, with 15 bases left between them. CDR3 length: 15 amino acids. Germline V gives CDR1 SEHNR, CDR2 FQNEAQ (reference sequence). The CDR3 coding sequence is TGTGCCAGCAGCCTCCCTGTATACATACAAGAGACCCAGTACTTC. Encoded protein: CASSLPVYIQETQYF.

The rearrangement joins TRBV11-3 to TRBJ2-7, with D perhaps TRBD2 (5 bases). This CDR3 comprises 13 residues. The V end was cut by 5 bases, the J end by 4 bases, with 12 bases between. From germline, CDR1 is SGHNT and CDR2 YENEEA. The CDR3, as DNA: TGTGCCAGCAGCCGAGGAGGCGGGTACGAGCAGTACTTC. Amino acid sequence: CASSRGGGYEQYF.

Here the CDR3 DNA reads TGTGCCAGCAGATTCTTGTACACAGATACGCAGTATTTT. Protein product: CASRFLYTDTQYF. V gene TRBV11-2 combines with J gene TRBJ2-3; D remains ambiguous. The CDR3 is 13 amino acids. CDR1 SGHAT and CDR2 FQNNGV come from the germline V gene. The V and J ends lost 6 bases and 2 bases respectively, with 9 bases between them.

The V gene is TRBV29-1, the J gene TRBJ1-1; 7 positions match TRBD1. In germline, CDR1 is SQVTM, CDR2 ANQGSEA. V was clipped by 3 bases and J by 1 base; unmatched bases: 2. CDR3 length: 13 amino acids. The CDR3 DNA sequence: TGCAGCGTTGAGGGACAGACGAACACTGAAGCTTTCTTT. Amino acid sequence: CSVEGQTNTEAFF.

The count of this clone is one. The rearrangement joins TRBV6-5 to TRBJ2-7, with a tentative D call TRBD1 (6 bases). This CDR3 spans 14 amino acids. V was trimmed by 6 bases and J by 2 bases, leaving 14 bases between them. The germline V gene encodes CDR1 MNHEY and CDR2 SVGAGI. CDR3 bases: TGTGCCAGCAGAAGACAGGTTGAACCCTACGAGCAGTACTTC. Its translation is CASRRQVEPYEQYF.

The genes are TRBV6-2 or TRBV6-3 and TRBJ2-5; D is unresolved. V lost 2 bases and J 4 bases, leaving 17 bases between the germline ends. Germline V gene lookup returns CDR1 MNHEY and CDR2 SVGEGT. The CDR3 runs to 16 residues. CDR3 region: CASSYGEKEIGETQYF. The CDR3 nucleotides are TGTGCCAGCAGTTACGGAGAGAAAGAGATTGGAGAGACCCAGTACTTC.

This clone was recorded a few times. The chain employs TRBV6-5 and TRBJ1-2, with D possibly matching TRBD1 (5 bases). This CDR3 spans 14 amino acids. Per germline, CDR1 MNHEY and CDR2 SVGAGI. With 6 bases removed from V and 4 bases from J, the gap between germline ends came to 15 bases. Written as DNA, the CDR3 is TGTGCCAGCAGGGTGGAGGGGTCGTCCTATGGCTACACCTTC. Its protein product is CASRVEGSSYGYTF.

The chain uses TRBV7-2 and TRBJ2-7; D remains ambiguous. V was cut by 4 bases and J by 2 bases, with 9 bases left in between. Germline-derived CDR1 and CDR2 are SGHTA and FQGNSA. CDR3 size: 13 residues. The CDR3 DNA reads as TGTGCCAGCAGCTCCCTAGTTGCCTACGAGCAGTACTTC. It codes for CASSSLVAYEQYF.

The rearrangement links TRBV18 to TRBJ1-5; possible D gene TRBD1, 6 bases. The germline V and J ends were trimmed by 5 bases and 0 bases, with 14 bases remaining between them. CDR3 size: 16 residues. Germline values: CDR1 KGHSH, CDR2 LQKENI. The CDR3 sequence is CASSATTGISNQPQHF. The CDR3 DNA reads TGTGCCAGCTCAGCTACAACAGGGATTAGCAATCAGCCCCAGCATTTT.

This clone turned up a few times. CDR3 sequence (DNA): TGTGCCAGCAGCCCGTGGGACAGGGGGATGTACGAGCAGTACTTC. Protein: CASSPWDRGMYEQYF. The chain uses TRBV7-9 and TRBJ2-7; the match to TRBD1 covers 11 bases. The CDR3 spans 15 residues. The germline V gene encodes CDR1 SEHNR and CDR2 FQNEAQ (reference sequence). The V gene end was trimmed by 5 bases and the J gene end by 4 bases; junction bases not matched to a gene: 7.

This chain links TRBV24-1 with TRBJ2-3; 9 nucleotides line up with TRBD1. Germline CDR1 and CDR2: KGHDR and SFDVKD. The CDR3 is made up of 18 amino acids. The V and J ends lost 3 bases and 2 bases, in that order; junction bases with no gene match: 11. CDR3 region: CATSDRPKTGGTTDTQYF. CDR3 bases: TGTGCCACCAGTGATCGACCTAAGACAGGGGGGACCACAGATACGCAGTATTTT.

The genes are TRBV30 and TRBJ1-3, with D unresolved. From germline, CDR1 is GTSNPN and CDR2 SVGIG (reference sequence). V was pared by 8 bases and J by 0 bases, with 11 bases between. CDR3 length: 13 amino acids. The CDR3 bases are TGTGCCGTGGGTGGCGGCTCTGGAAACACCATATATTTT. Translating it yields CAVGGGSGNTIYF.

This chain joins TRBV5-1 and TRBJ1-5; D unclear. CDR3 size: 13 residues. The V and J ends lost 5 bases and 3 bases respectively, with 9 bases between them. Germline-derived CDR1 and CDR2 are SGHRS and YFSETQ. CDR3 sequence: CASSTGFNQPQHF. In nucleotides, the CDR3 is TGCGCCAGCAGTACGGGGTTCAATCAGCCCCAGCATTTT.

The chain carries TRBV24-1 and TRBJ1-2; D is undetermined. Trimming took 2 bases from V and 8 from J, leaving 5 bases between them. Germline V gives CDR1 KGHDR, CDR2 SFDVKD. This CDR3 is 11 amino acids long. Here the CDR3 reads CATSDSVGYTF. In nucleotides, the CDR3 is TGTGCCACCAGTGATTCCGTAGGCTACACCTTC.

The chain couples TRBV13 to TRBJ2-7, with 7 positions matching TRBD1. CDR1 is PRHDT and CDR2 is FYEKMQ in the germline V gene (reference sequence). The CDR3 has 12 amino acids. J gave up 4 bases and V 3 bases, and 0 bases lay outside the gene matches. The CDR3 spells CASSFRGYEQYF. In nucleotides, the CDR3 is TGTGCCAGCAGCTTCAGGGGGTACGAGCAGTACTTC.

The genes are TRBV24-1 and TRBJ2-7; a weak D match, TRBD1 (6 bases). Germline CDR1 is KGHDR and CDR2 is SFDVKD. Trimming stripped 4 bases from V and 7 bases from J, with 19 bases between. The CDR3 is 15 amino acids. DNA of the CDR3: TGTGCCACCAGTGACGGAGGACAGCCGTGGCGGGAGCAGTACTTC. Protein sequence: CATSDGGQPWREQYF.

V usage is TRBV6-2 or TRBV6-3 and J usage is TRBJ2-3, with 13 positions matching TRBD2. J was trimmed by 0 bases and V by 6 bases; bases with no gene match: 12. This CDR3 spans 19 amino acids. Per the germline V gene, CDR1 is MNHEY and CDR2 is SVGEGT. CDR3 sequence reads: CASSLYSGTSGVSTDTQYF. CDR3 DNA: TGTGCCAGCAGCCTTTACTCCGGGACTAGCGGGGTTAGCACAGATACGCAGTATTTT.